The rows below give T cell receptor beta chains drawn from one sample of a study of Ad26.COV2.S vaccination and SARS-CoV-2 variants. Assay used: immunoSEQ multiplex PCR; TCRdb lists only in-frame clones, some missing. The data show 300,000 to 400,000 clones, with 90% seen just once and 5% to 6.5% held by the top ten. The sample consisted of peripheral blood, taken in a trial of Ad26.COV2.S vaccine versus placebo. These receptors all come from a person between 18 and 59 years old who received the Ad26.COV2.S COVID-19 vaccine or a placebo. CDR3s include the opening cysteine and the closing phenylalanine or tryptophan. The D gene is left open where the match is weak. Clone size is not always given. Where it is, it says once, few, many or a class for expanded clones.

d_call: NA
v_call: TRBV7-9
j_call: TRBJ2-2
clone_size: NA
cdr3_aa: CASSRAPNTGELFF
cdr3_nt: TGTGCCAGCAGCCGGGCACCAAACACCGGGGAGCTGTTTTTT

d_call: NA
v_call: TRBV4-3
j_call: TRBJ1-1
clone_size: NA
cdr3_aa: CASADGNTEAFF
cdr3_nt: TGCGCCAGCGCGGACGGGAACACTGAAGCTTTCTTT

d_call: NA
v_call: TRBV24-1
j_call: TRBJ1-5
clone_size: NA
cdr3_aa: CATSRSFLQPQHF
cdr3_nt: TGTGCCACCAGTCGCTCATTCCTCCAGCCCCAGCATTTT

d_call: NA
v_call: TRBV3-1/TRBV3-2
j_call: TRBJ1-6
clone_size: few
cdr3_aa: CASSQDPLNSPLHF
cdr3_nt: TGTGCCAGCAGCCAAGATCCATTAAATTCACCCCTCCACTTT

d_call: TRBD2
v_call: TRBV3-1/TRBV3-2
j_call: TRBJ2-1
clone_size: once
cdr3_aa: CASSPGLAGRAGGEQFF
cdr3_nt: TGTGCCAGCAGCCCCGGACTAGCGGGGCGGGCAGGGGGAGAGCAGTTCTTC

d_call: TRBD1
v_call: TRBV7-9
j_call: TRBJ1-6
clone_size: NA
cdr3_aa: CASSLTGVGSPLHF
cdr3_nt: TGTGCCAGCAGCCTCACAGGGGTAGGTTCACCCCTCCACTTT

d_call: NA
v_call: TRBV6-4
j_call: TRBJ1-6
clone_size: NA
cdr3_aa: CASSDHTGNSPLHF
cdr3_nt: TGTGCCAGCAGTGATCACACAGGGAATTCACCCCTCCACTTT

d_call: NA
v_call: TRBV12-3/TRBV12-4
j_call: TRBJ2-1
clone_size: once
cdr3_aa: CASSDFGYNEQFF
cdr3_nt: TGTGCCAGCTCGGATTTCGGGTACAATGAGCAGTTCTTC

d_call: TRBD1
v_call: TRBV7-9
j_call: TRBJ1-2
clone_size: NA
cdr3_aa: CASSLVGTAELNYGYTF
cdr3_nt: TGTGCCAGCAGCTTAGTAGGGACAGCGGAACTTAACTATGGCTACACCTTC

d_call: TRBD1
v_call: TRBV5-5
j_call: TRBJ2-7
clone_size: NA
cdr3_aa: CASSFRRNRGSYEQYF
cdr3_nt: TGTGCCAGCAGCTTTCGACGTAACAGGGGGTCCTACGAGCAGTACTTC

d_call: NA
v_call: TRBV7-2
j_call: TRBJ1-1
clone_size: NA
cdr3_aa: CASSLVVSSKGSITEAFF
cdr3_nt: TGTGCCAGCAGCTTAGTCGTAAGTTCTAAGGGGTCTATCACTGAAGCTTTCTTT

d_call: NA
v_call: TRBV27
j_call: TRBJ1-1
clone_size: NA
cdr3_aa: CASSPSLGLLEAFF
cdr3_nt: TGTGCCAGCAGTCCGTCTCTCGGGTTGTTGGAAGCTTTCTTT

d_call: TRBD1
v_call: TRBV2
j_call: TRBJ2-7
clone_size: NA
cdr3_aa: CASSIYRGYEQYF
cdr3_nt: TGTGCCAGCAGTATCTACAGGGGGTACGAGCAGTACTTC

d_call: NA
v_call: TRBV5-8
j_call: TRBJ1-4
clone_size: NA
cdr3_aa: CASSPYRVGNEKLFF
cdr3_nt: TGTGCCAGCAGCCCCTACAGGGTAGGCAATGAAAAACTGTTTTTT

d_call: NA
v_call: TRBV4-3
j_call: TRBJ1-1
clone_size: NA
cdr3_aa: CASSQEPGRVSHTEAFF
cdr3_nt: TGCGCCAGCAGCCAAGAGCCGGGTCGGGTCTCACACACTGAAGCTTTCTTT

d_call: TRBD1
v_call: TRBV3-1/TRBV3-2
j_call: TRBJ1-1
clone_size: NA
cdr3_aa: CASSQGWTGLPKGHTEAFF
cdr3_nt: TGTGCCAGCAGCCAAGGGTGGACAGGACTCCCCAAGGGGCACACTGAAGCTTTCTTT

d_call: TRBD2
v_call: TRBV6-2/TRBV6-3
j_call: TRBJ2-5
clone_size: once
cdr3_aa: CASSYPPTSGRTPETQYF
cdr3_nt: TGTGCCAGCAGTTACCCCCCGACTAGCGGGAGGACGCCGGAGACCCAGTACTTC

d_call: NA
v_call: TRBV5-1
j_call: TRBJ2-1
clone_size: NA
cdr3_aa: CASSLNYEQFF
cdr3_nt: TGCGCCAGCAGCTTGAATTATGAGCAGTTCTTC

d_call: NA
v_call: TRBV7-2
j_call: TRBJ2-3
clone_size: NA
cdr3_aa: CASTLRSTDTQYF
cdr3_nt: TGTGCCAGCACCCTTCGCAGCACAGATACGCAGTATTTT

d_call: TRBD1
v_call: TRBV4-3
j_call: TRBJ1-5
clone_size: few
cdr3_aa: CASSQVLRGPSNQPQHF
cdr3_nt: TGCGCCAGCAGCCAAGTCCTGAGGGGGCCAAGCAATCAGCCCCAGCATTTT

d_call: NA
v_call: TRBV19
j_call: TRBJ2-3
clone_size: NA
cdr3_aa: CASTRWDTDTQYF
cdr3_nt: TGTGCCAGTACCCGCTGGGACACAGATACGCAGTATTTT

d_call: NA
v_call: TRBV20-1
j_call: TRBJ2-3
clone_size: NA
cdr3_aa: CSGFGGDTQYF
cdr3_nt: TGCAGTGGGTTCGGGGGAGATACGCAGTATTTT

d_call: NA
v_call: TRBV27
j_call: TRBJ2-5
clone_size: NA
cdr3_aa: CASMWGETQYF
cdr3_nt: TGTGCCTCCATGTGGGGGGAGACCCAGTACTTC

d_call: NA
v_call: TRBV4-3
j_call: TRBJ1-2
clone_size: NA
cdr3_aa: CASSQVSAVGYYGYTF
cdr3_nt: TGCGCCAGCAGCCAAGTCTCCGCGGTGGGGTACTATGGCTACACCTTC

d_call: NA
v_call: TRBV5-1
j_call: TRBJ2-1
clone_size: NA
cdr3_aa: CASSPQLTTLNNEQFF
cdr3_nt: TGCGCCAGCAGCCCACAGTTAACTACCCTGAACAATGAGCAGTTCTTC

d_call: NA
v_call: TRBV4-1
j_call: TRBJ2-1
clone_size: NA
cdr3_aa: CASSLSADEQFF
cdr3_nt: TGCGCCAGCAGCCTGTCTGCCGATGAGCAGTTCTTC

d_call: NA
v_call: TRBV29-1
j_call: TRBJ2-4
clone_size: NA
cdr3_aa: CSVGPGTENIQYF
cdr3_nt: TGCAGCGTTGGACCTGGTACAGAAAACATTCAGTACTTC

d_call: TRBD1
v_call: TRBV4-3
j_call: TRBJ1-5
clone_size: once
cdr3_aa: CASSQDLGTGRHF
cdr3_nt: TGCGCCAGCAGCCAAGATCTCGGGACAGGGCGACATTTT

d_call: TRBD2
v_call: TRBV4-2
j_call: TRBJ2-1
clone_size: few
cdr3_aa: CASSQDGGSGDSYNEQFF
cdr3_nt: TGTGCCAGCAGCCAAGATGGGGGTAGCGGGGATTCCTACAATGAGCAGTTCTTC

d_call: NA
v_call: TRBV29-1
j_call: TRBJ1-5
clone_size: once
cdr3_aa: CSVAGADQPQHF
cdr3_nt: TGCAGCGTTGCAGGGGCAGATCAGCCCCAGCATTTT

d_call: NA
v_call: TRBV6-2/TRBV6-3
j_call: TRBJ2-5
clone_size: once
cdr3_aa: CASSLRETQYF
cdr3_nt: TGTGCCAGCAGTTTGAGGGAGACCCAGTACTTC

d_call: TRBD1
v_call: TRBV6-2/TRBV6-3
j_call: TRBJ1-1
clone_size: NA
cdr3_aa: CASSYLEGAEAFF
cdr3_nt: TGTGCCAGCAGTTACTTGGAGGGGGCAGAAGCTTTCTTT

d_call: NA
v_call: TRBV29-1
j_call: TRBJ1-3
clone_size: NA
cdr3_aa: CSVASLSGNTIYF
cdr3_nt: TGCAGCGTTGCAAGTCTCTCTGGAAACACCATATATTTT

d_call: NA
v_call: TRBV24-1
j_call: TRBJ1-2
clone_size: NA
cdr3_aa: CATSDSDYGYTF
cdr3_nt: TGTGCCACCAGTGACAGTGACTATGGCTACACCTTC

d_call: TRBD2
v_call: TRBV9
j_call: TRBJ2-1
clone_size: NA
cdr3_aa: CASSVERGGDNEQFF
cdr3_nt: TGTGCCAGCAGCGTAGAAAGGGGAGGGGACAATGAGCAGTTCTTC

d_call: NA
v_call: TRBV29-1
j_call: TRBJ1-3
clone_size: NA
cdr3_aa: CSVEDLSAAGNTIYF
cdr3_nt: TGCAGCGTTGAAGATCTGTCGGCAGCCGGAAACACCATATATTTT

d_call: TRBD1
v_call: TRBV10-3
j_call: TRBJ1-3
clone_size: NA
cdr3_aa: CAISMDRARDTIYF
cdr3_nt: TGTGCCATCAGTATGGACAGGGCCAGGGACACCATATATTTT

d_call: TRBD1
v_call: TRBV10-2
j_call: TRBJ2-5
clone_size: NA
cdr3_aa: CASSPGLGQGDRETQYF
cdr3_nt: TGCGCCAGCAGCCCCGGGTTGGGACAGGGGGATCGAGAGACCCAGTACTTC

d_call: NA
v_call: TRBV11-2
j_call: TRBJ2-7
clone_size: NA
cdr3_aa: CASSSDSYEQYF
cdr3_nt: TGTGCCAGCAGCTCGGACAGCTACGAGCAGTACTTC

d_call: NA
v_call: TRBV18
j_call: TRBJ1-4
clone_size: NA
cdr3_aa: CASSPAGIPEKLFF
cdr3_nt: TGTGCCAGCTCACCCGCAGGGATACCTGAAAAACTGTTTTTT

d_call: NA
v_call: TRBV12-3/TRBV12-4
j_call: TRBJ2-1
clone_size: NA
cdr3_aa: CASAASGEQFF
cdr3_nt: TGTGCCAGCGCCGCATCGGGTGAGCAGTTCTTC

d_call: NA
v_call: TRBV29-1
j_call: TRBJ2-3
clone_size: NA
cdr3_aa: CSVGGVITDTQYF
cdr3_nt: TGCAGCGTTGGAGGGGTAATCACAGATACGCAGTATTTT

d_call: NA
v_call: TRBV5-1
j_call: TRBJ2-5
clone_size: NA
cdr3_aa: CASSLGSGPQETQYF
cdr3_nt: TGCGCCAGCAGCCTGGGATCTGGGCCTCAAGAGACCCAGTACTTC

d_call: NA
v_call: TRBV7-9
j_call: TRBJ1-2
clone_size: NA
cdr3_aa: CASSPGAAAYGYTF
cdr3_nt: TGTGCCAGCAGCCCTGGGGCCGCCGCCTATGGCTACACCTTC

d_call: NA
v_call: TRBV7-9
j_call: TRBJ1-1
clone_size: NA
cdr3_aa: CASSSTQMNTEAFF
cdr3_nt: TGTGCCAGCAGCTCTACCCAAATGAACACTGAAGCTTTCTTT

d_call: TRBD1
v_call: TRBV6-5
j_call: TRBJ1-2
clone_size: NA
cdr3_aa: CASSRGQGFHGYTF
cdr3_nt: TGTGCCAGCAGTAGGGGGCAGGGGTTCCATGGCTACACCTTC

d_call: TRBD1
v_call: TRBV6-5
j_call: TRBJ2-2
clone_size: NA
cdr3_aa: CASSSDRGETGELFF
cdr3_nt: TGTGCCAGCAGTTCCGACAGGGGTGAGACCGGGGAGCTGTTTTTT

d_call: NA
v_call: TRBV12-5
j_call: TRBJ1-5
clone_size: NA
cdr3_aa: CASGPDSGTGQPQHF
cdr3_nt: TGTGCTAGTGGTCCGGACAGCGGGACCGGTCAGCCCCAGCATTTT

d_call: TRBD1
v_call: TRBV19
j_call: TRBJ1-4
clone_size: NA
cdr3_aa: CASRATGGYEKLFF
cdr3_nt: TGTGCCAGTAGAGCGACAGGGGGATACGAAAAACTGTTTTTT

d_call: NA
v_call: TRBV4-1
j_call: TRBJ1-5
clone_size: NA
cdr3_aa: CASSQDTGVRRAPFGNQPQHF
cdr3_nt: TGCGCCAGCAGCCAGGATACCGGGGTCAGGAGGGCCCCGTTTGGCAATCAGCCCCAGCATTTT

d_call: TRBD1
v_call: TRBV5-6
j_call: TRBJ2-7
clone_size: NA
cdr3_aa: CASSGQDYEQYF
cdr3_nt: TGTGCCAGCAGCGGACAGGACTACGAGCAGTACTTC